Listed here is a single T cell receptor (beta chain). This clone's antigen is unknown. Qualities for individual bases were not recorded, and no much larger clone is one base off. These data come from a study of cytomegalovirus exposure and HLA in healthy donors listed by TCRdb under 2017. With regard to the full study: According to an earlier analysis of a few hundred of the donors, some 180 million T cells yielded 117 million unique TCR beta sequences and more than 250 Gb of sequence data. Along with the roughly 710-subject first cohort, a separate validation cohort of over a hundred different subjects was used. HLA typing covered class I and class II loci at four-digit resolution. The later analysis used no new phenotypic data to find candidate immune exposures, relying instead on TCR beta sequences and their occurrence across donors. A later analysis re-examined previously published TCR beta repertoires from roughly 650 donors and added high-resolution HLA genotyping to investigate patterns of TCR occurrence. An earlier analysis of a few hundred of the donors applied high-throughput TCR beta sequencing to assess whether each TCR beta V gene segment acted as functional or pseudogenic. The study combined high-throughput TCR immunosequencing, statistical association of individual TCRs with disease status, and machine learning to predict cytomegalovirus infection status. Several DR-DQ haplotypes were handled as single units for association and clustering because linkage in the cohort was strong. Typing coverage differed by locus: A, B, C, DRB1 and DQB1 were typed in roughly 620-630 donors, DQA1 in about 560, DPA1 in 600 to 610, and DPB1 in roughly 450. Across around 400 genotyped donors of the cohort, an average of about 240,000 unique TCR beta nucleotide sequences per donor were sequenced, and roughly a sixth of those sequences were non-productive. Approximately 310 gigabases of sequencing data and tens of millions of unique TCR sequences were included in an early release covering around 600 HLA-typed donors. All discovery cohort repertoires had been generated using a single sequencing platform. Using immunosequencing, the study profiled T cell repertoires from fewer than 850 subjects and related those repertoires to cytomegalovirus serostatus. The study was designed to test whether signatures of past pathogen exposure could be identified by cataloging public T cell receptors. A later genetic analysis used genome-wide SNP genotypes for about 55% of the 666 donors, treating that subset as a discovery cohort. Donor age, sex, ethnicity and CMV serostatus were collected together with the repertoire data. Among the roughly 400 genotyped donors, approximately 77% belonged to the genetic ancestry cluster associated with self-reported Caucasian donors. Overall study outcomes, separate from this receptor: Most CMV-associated TCR beta chains appeared to be HLA-restricted in a later analysis, and the HLA associations seemed to be driven largely by CMV exposure. Linkage disequilibrium might explain the correlated functional status among segregating V segments, but an unknown experimental factor could not be excluded. The cohort was sequenced for TCR beta chains only, and without alpha or paired-chain data the features that could be detected were limited. A cluster of highly shared sequence variants was judged likely to be a technical artifact of the sequencing pipeline. A further reported finding was that TCR beta sequences accurately predicted the HLA-A and HLA-B alleles for most subjects in the first cohort. A later genetic analysis reported fewer N-insertions in productive TCRs among donors in an Asian-associated ancestry cluster than the roughly 640-donor mean. A later genetic analysis associated a missense DCLRE1C variant with V-gene and J-gene trimming of TCR beta chains, and an independent cohort replicated the association. Because HLA typing was unavailable for some donors at each locus, only the typed subset was used in association tests. In an earlier analysis of some 500 of the donors, most TCR beta V segments appeared in productive rearrangements about 90% or about 30% of the time, broadly matching IMGT annotations. In a later analysis, 16,951 TCR beta sequences were associated with specific HLA alleles at a false discovery rate of 0.05. Three of the identified cytomegalovirus-associated TCR beta chains were confirmed in vitro to be specific for cytomegalovirus antigens. The study gave a list of more than 150 TCR beta chains associated with cytomegalovirus. According to the authors, the approach could potentially be generalized to other disease states and immunological phenotypes. While some public TCRs were present in many individuals, most TCR sequences turned up only very rarely across donors. Immune exposure information for the cohort was limited to CMV serostatus. When HLA alleles, especially DR and DQ, strongly co-occurred, attributing TCR associations to individual alleles was difficult. In a later analysis, several top co-occurrence clusters were reported to appear linked to parvovirus B19, influenza, CMV and Epstein-Barr virus. In a later analysis, the rate of TCR association differed among HLA loci, with DRB1 alleles having the most associated TCRs and HLA-C alleles having the fewest. Some IMGT-functional V segments, including TRBV6-2 and TRBV6-3, could not be distinguished by the 87-base-pair reads and were therefore excluded. The presence/absence analyses assumed that sequencing depth was roughly uniform across donors, and that assumption may not be true. The classifier was reported to diagnose cytomegalovirus status with high specificity and sensitivity in both the original and validation cohorts. Because counts were too low, about 18 rarely observed V segments, including chromosome 9 orphons, were excluded from the earlier analysis of several hundred of the donors. In a later analysis, HLA-associated TCR beta chains showed more clonal expansion and lower generation probabilities than non-associated chains that were equally common.

The cohort comprised some 680 healthy bone marrow donors. All cohort members were sampled while nominally healthy, although unrecorded immune exposures were likely present. The donor tested CMV seropositive and was one of the 289 seropositive cohort members. Each donor provided a peripheral blood sample, and peripheral blood mononuclear cells were used for TCR beta sequencing. The Qiagen DNeasy Blood Extraction Kit was used to extract genomic DNA from the blood cell samples. The library was generated by the immunoSEQ multiplex PCR assay. For the multiplex PCR, a mixture combining 60 forward primers for TCR Vbeta segments and 13 reverse primers for TCR Jbeta segments was used. The CDR3 region of rearranged TCR beta genes was amplified from genomic DNA by a multiplex PCR assay. On the Illumina HiSeq System, the amplified TCR beta libraries were sequenced as 87-base-pair reads. From the authors' description of their analysis: In a later analysis, tens of millions of unique TCR beta chains were counted across the approximately 620 repertoires, and roughly 11 million of these chains were shared by at least two donors. Raw reads were error-corrected and collapsed into unique sequences by a nearest-neighbor algorithm in which closely related sequences were merged to remove PCR and sequencing errors. To assign V, D and J gene segments, CDR3 sequences were aligned to IMGT reference sequences. For a sequence to be retained, at least a six-nucleotide match to both a V gene segment and a J gene segment was required. Rearrangements were called productive when the CDR3 lacked stop codons and stayed in frame with V and J; all others were non-productive. CDR3 was defined by IMGT convention, running from the second conserved V-encoded cysteine to the conserved J-encoded phenylalanine. In an earlier analysis of around 570 of the donors, sequences lacking an unambiguous match to a single V gene segment were excluded. In an earlier analysis of about 590 of the donors, a V segment was called functional when productive rearrangements were above 56.7%, and segregating when the standard deviation between donors exceeded 5%. A statistical classification framework was developed to diagnose cytomegalovirus status using the catalog of TCR beta chain sequences. In a later analysis, V and J genes were assigned by comparing TCR nucleotide sequences against IMGT/GENE-DB human TR gene sequences. In a later analysis, CDR3 sequences and most-parsimonious VDJ recombination scenarios were assigned using the TCRdist pipeline. In a later analysis, each TCR beta chain was defined by its CDR3 amino acid sequence together with its V-gene family, and reads without a unique V-gene family were excluded. A later analysis removed 600 or so highly shared, low-generation-probability nucleotide sequences to deal with suspected cross-contamination and a sequencing artifact. In a later analysis, a clonal expansion index was calculated for each public chain from normalized within-repertoire ranks of inferred template counts. In a later analysis, generation probabilities were computed using a VDJ recombination model fitted to out-of-frame rearrangements, and the results were checked against IGoR. In a later analysis, hypergeometric tests were used to score TCR-TCR, TCR-HLA and TCR-CMV co-occurrence, with a repertoire-size bias correction applied to TCR pairs. To estimate false discovery rates, a later analysis permuted the HLA or CMV assignments 20 times. A later analysis grouped co-occurring TCRs with DBSCAN, adding TCRdist sequence similarity when clustering within HLA-allele-positive subsets. Repertoires with fewer than 30,000 or more than 120,000 public chains, plus five repertoires with anomalous nucleotide sharing, were excluded from co-occurrence clustering. Imported from immuneACCESS, the table was reduced by TCRdb to in-frame sequences with V and J called. These copies leave out some clones; in studies compared against another copy, an unresolved V gene accounts for under half, and the cause of the remainder is not known. The DNA gave D and trimming, while V, J and clone size come from that table. The sample table lists roughly 140,000 clones, roughly four fifths of them with a count of one. The top ten constitute about 3% of the sample.

V sheds 2 bases and J sheds 5 bases, leaving 15 bases between their ends. CDR1 KGHSH and CDR2 LQKENI were looked up in the germline V gene. Including the terminal cysteine and phenylalanine, the CDR3 comprises 15 residues. The kept DNA is CDR3 alone, 45 bases in frame from the first base. The TCR sequence derives from a man aged 35 to 55 in good health and CMV-seropositive. The sequence is built from TRBV18 and TRBJ1-2; TRBD1 could be the D gene, as 6 bases match. The sequencing sample was made of PBMCs. The CDR3 protein is CASSPSPGGQYGYTF. The nucleotide sequence is given as TGTGCCAGCTCACCATCCCCGGGGGGCCAGTATGGCTACACCTTC.